These 27 T cell receptor beta chains were all obtained from the same sample, sequenced in a study of blood T cell repertoires in COVID-19. TCRdb keeps only in-frame clones here, not all; method: immunoSEQ multiplex PCR. Of 350,000 to 400,000 clones listed, 70% to 90% are singletons. The specimen sequenced was PBMCs or T cells enriched from blood (not recorded which). These receptors were taken from a middle-aged man in a cohort exposed to, infected with or recovered from COVID-19 (not recorded which).

This CDR3 is CASRGQANTGELFF. The CDR3 nucleotides read TGTGCCAGCCGCGGACAGGCGAACACCGGGGAGCTGTTTTTT. The J gene is TRBJ2-2, the V gene TRBV7-9; TRBD1 aligns across 7 bases. V lost 8 bases to trimming and J lost 0 bases; unmatched junction nucleotides: 3. The CDR3 covers 14 residues. Germline V CDR1 and CDR2: SEHNR, FQNEAQ (reference sequence). The variable domain in full, with the rest retrieved from reference TRBV7-9 and TRBJ2-2, is DTGVSQNPRHKITKRGQNVTFRCDPISEHNRLYWYRQTLGQGPEFLTYFQNEAQLEKSRLLSDRFSAERPKGSFSTLEIQRTEQGDSAMYLCASRGQANTGELFFGEGSRLTVL.

V is TRBV6-1 and J is TRBJ2-4; 7 nucleotides align to TRBD1. V dropped 2 bases and J dropped 0; count of bases not matched to a gene: 7. The germline gives CDR1 MNHNS, CDR2 SASEGT. The length of the CDR3 is 17 residues. The CDR3 is CASSEPRGQLAKNIQYF. DNA for the CDR3: TGTGCCAGCAGTGAACCTCGGGGACAGCTAGCCAAAAACATTCAGTACTTC.

This rearrangement joins TRBV3-1 (or the pseudogene TRBV3-2) to TRBJ1-2; D is undetermined. V was cut by 0 bases and J by 4 bases, with 12 bases left in between. The CDR3 runs to 15 residues. Germline V gives CDR1 LGHDT, CDR2 YNNKEL (reference sequence). Here the CDR3 DNA reads TGTGCCAGCAGCCAAGAAGCGAGGCAGCGCTATGGCTACACCTTC. It is translated as CASSQEARQRYGYTF.

The chain links TRBV19 to TRBJ2-1, with TRBD2 matching over 7 bases. The CDR3 runs 15 residues. CDR1 and CDR2 (germline): LNHDA, SQIVND (reference sequence). With V trimmed by 0 bases and J by 7 bases, 6 bases remained unmatched. The CDR3: CASSIEGLTGNEQFF. CDR3 bases: TGTGCCAGTAGTATAGAGGGACTAACGGGGAATGAGCAGTTCTTC.

Only a few counts were recorded for this clone. The J gene is TRBJ2-3, the V gene TRBV5-1; no definite D call. This CDR3 contains 14 residues. V dropped 3 bases and J dropped 3 bases, with 11 bases sitting between them. Per the germline V gene, CDR1 is SGHRS and CDR2 is YFSETQ. The CDR3 nucleotides read TGCGCCAGCAGCTACGGAGCCTTGACAGATACGCAGTATTTT. It specifies CASSYGALTDTQYF.

This chain uses TRBV2 with TRBJ2-1; 7 nucleotides line up with TRBD1. Germline values: CDR1 SNHLY, CDR2 FYNNEI. The V gene end was trimmed by 7 bases and the J gene end by 6 bases; junction bases not matched to a gene: 9. This CDR3 region has 14 residues. The CDR3 is CASTEQGRGNEQFF. The CDR3 coding sequence is TGTGCCAGCACCGAACAGGGGAGAGGCAATGAGCAGTTCTTC.

This clone is a singleton in its sample. This chain uses TRBV19 with TRBJ1-2, with 9 bases aligning to TRBD1. The CDR3 spans 14 residues. With 6 bases clipped from V and 3 bases from J, the junction kept 5 bases outside the gene matches. The V gene's germline CDR1 is LNHDA and CDR2 SQIVND (reference sequence). CDR3 sequence reads: CASSRTGGDYGYTF. Written as DNA, the CDR3 is TGTGCCAGTAGCCGAACAGGGGGCGACTATGGCTACACCTTC.

V gene TRBV18 combines with J gene TRBJ2-5; D ambiguous. The germline V and J ends were trimmed by 3 bases and 3 bases, with 8 bases remaining between them. Germline V gene data show CDR1 as KGHSH and CDR2 as LQKENI. This CDR3 spans 13 amino acids. CDR3 loop: CASSPFIEETQYF. The CDR3 nucleotides are TGTGCCAGCTCACCGTTTATTGAAGAGACCCAGTACTTC.

The rearrangement links TRBV7-2 to TRBJ2-5; D is ambiguous. Germline V gene sequence: CDR1 SGHTA, CDR2 FQGNSA. The V end lost 5 bases, the J end lost 4 bases, and 11 bases lay between the germline ends. The CDR3 covers 13 residues. Here the CDR3 reads CASSAYSIETQYF. The CDR3 DNA is TGTGCCAGCAGCGCCTACAGTATAGAGACCCAGTACTTC.

This chain links TRBV30 with TRBJ2-1; 7 positions agree with TRBD2. Germline values: CDR1 GTSNPN, CDR2 SVGIG (reference sequence). V lost 0 bases and J lost 7; bases outside the gene matches: 9. CDR3 size: 15 residues. CDR3 loop: CAWSVKAGPLNEQFF. Written as DNA, the CDR3 is TGTGCCTGGAGTGTAAAAGCGGGACCATTGAATGAGCAGTTCTTC.

This chain links TRBV5-1 with TRBJ2-3; 7 bases fit TRBD1. Trimming cost V 1 base and J 2 bases; bases outside gene matches: 4. Germline loops: CDR1 SGHRS, CDR2 YFSETQ. The CDR3 totals 15 residues. Here the CDR3 DNA reads TGCGCCAGCAGCTTGCTGACAGGGACCACAGATACGCAGTATTTT. Encoded protein: CASSLLTGTTDTQYF.

This clone was picked up one time. The chain combines TRBV6-5 with TRBJ1-1; D ambiguous. CDR3 length equals 13 residues. V lost 7 bases, J lost 1 base, and 10 bases lay in between. The germline CDR1 and CDR2 sequences are MNHEY and SVGAGI. Here the CDR3 DNA reads TGTGCCAGCAAAAAAGGCGGGAACACTGAAGCTTTCTTT. Residues: CASKKGGNTEAFF.

The rearrangement uses TRBV19 and TRBJ1-1; 7 nucleotides match TRBD1. CDR1 and CDR2 (germline): LNHDA, SQIVND (reference sequence). This CDR3 comprises 15 residues. With V trimmed by 7 bases and J by 4 bases, 12 bases remained unmatched. For the CDR3, the DNA is TGTGCCAGTATCGGAGACAGGGCCTTCGGCACTGAAGCTTTCTTT. Translation: CASIGDRAFGTEAFF. Filled out from reference TRBV19 and TRBJ1-1, the complete variable domain reads DGGITQSPKYLFRKEGQNVTLSCEQNLNHDAMYWYRQDPGQGLRLIYYSQIVNDFQKGDIAEGYSVSREKKESFPLTVTSAQKNPTAFYLCASIGDRAFGTEAFFGQGTRLTVV.

This clone turned up a few times. The chain joins TRBV4-2 to TRBJ1-6; D gene ambiguous. CDR1 and CDR2 (germline): LGHNA, YNFKEQ. The CDR3 sequence is 13 residues long. V was cut by 3 bases and J by 8 bases, with 8 bases left in between. CDR3 DNA: TGTGCCAGCAGCCAGGGAGGTGATTCACCCCTCCACTTT. Translated, it gives CASSQGGDSPLHF.

The chain links TRBV19 to TRBJ2-1, with TRBD2 matching over 9 bases. The germline gives CDR1 LNHDA, CDR2 SQIVND (reference sequence). V lost 9 bases and J lost 8; bases outside the gene matches: 11. This CDR3 has 14 residues. The CDR3 protein is CARGHSGRVDEQFF. The CDR3 DNA reads as TGTGCCAGGGGTCATAGCGGGAGAGTAGATGAGCAGTTCTTC.

J is TRBJ2-3 and V is TRBV28; 8 positions match TRBD2. The CDR3 sequence is 19 residues long. In germline, CDR1 is MDHEN, CDR2 SYDVKM. The J segment lost 3 bases and the V segment lost 2 bases, leaving 16 bases of the junction unmatched. This CDR3 is CASSLGSRLAGGKTDTQYF. CDR3 nucleotide sequence: TGTGCCAGCAGTTTAGGGTCCCGACTGGCGGGGGGTAAAACAGATACGCAGTATTTT.

The V gene is TRBV11-2, the J gene TRBJ1-1; a possible D gene is TRBD1 (6 bases). CDR3 size: 13 residues. Germline CDR1 and CDR2: SGHAT and FQNNGV. V lost 5 bases to trimming and J lost 3 bases, with 10 bases between them. Here the CDR3 reads CASSVQGYTEAFF. Here the CDR3 DNA reads TGTGCCAGCAGCGTCCAGGGGTACACTGAAGCTTTCTTT. The full variable domain, with the rest looked up from reference TRBV11-2 and TRBJ1-1, is EAGVAQSPRYKIIEKRQSVAFWCNPISGHATLYWYQQILGQGPKLLIQFQNNGVVDDSQLPKDRFSAERLKGVDSTLKIQPAKLEDSAVYLCASSVQGYTEAFFGQGTRLTVV.

This chain uses TRBV5-1 with TRBJ2-1; D is possibly TRBD2 (7 bases). The germline V gene encodes CDR1 SGHRS and CDR2 YFSETQ. The CDR3 spans 15 residues. The V end was cut by 4 bases, the J end by 7 bases, with 18 bases between. Here the CDR3 reads CASSLGLEGDNEQFF. CDR3 bases: TGCGCCAGCAGCCTAGGACTAGAGGGGGATAATGAGCAGTTCTTC.

The chain recombines TRBV10-3 with TRBJ2-3, with D unclear. CDR3 length: 13 amino acids. The V end was cut by 0 bases, the J end by 6 bases, with 7 bases between. Germline CDR1 ENHRY, CDR2 SYGVKD. CDR3: CAISESSADTQYF. The CDR3 DNA sequence: TGTGCCATCAGTGAGTCGAGCGCGGATACGCAGTATTTT.

This chain uses TRBV24-1 with TRBJ2-1, with 7 bases lining up with TRBD1. The CDR3 totals 14 residues. Germline V gene lookup returns CDR1 KGHDR and CDR2 SFDVKD. V shed 3 bases and J 5 bases; nucleotides not matched to a gene: 3. CDR3 protein: CATSDTGDHNEQFF. In DNA form, the CDR3 reads TGTGCCACCAGTGATACAGGGGACCACAATGAGCAGTTCTTC.

This clone appeared a few times. V is TRBV7-9 and J is TRBJ2-2, with TRBD2 identical over 9 bases. CDR1 is SEHNR, CDR2 FQNEAQ, per germline (reference sequence). The J segment lost 6 bases and the V segment lost 2 bases, leaving 10 bases of the junction unmatched. This CDR3 comprises 17 residues. The CDR3 nucleotides are TGTGCCAGCAGCTTATCACGGCTAGCGGGATTTGCCGGGGAGCTGTTTTTT. Translating gives CASSLSRLAGFAGELFF.

The chain employs TRBV18 and TRBJ1-6; the match to TRBD1 covers 11 bases. There are 15 residues in the CDR3. Germline V lookup: CDR1 KGHSH, CDR2 LQKENI. V shed 5 bases, J shed 10 bases, and the junction held 7 bases outside the gene matches. This chain's CDR3 is CASSTGQGDRSPLHF. CDR3 nucleotide sequence: TGTGCCAGCTCAACGGGACAGGGGGATCGGTCACCCCTCCACTTT. Together with reference TRBV18 and TRBJ1-6, the CDR3 gives the full variable domain: NAGVMQNPRHLVRRRGQEARLRCSPMKGHSHVYWYRQLPEEGLKFMVYLQKENIIDESGMPKERFSAEFPKEGPSILRIQQVVRGDSAAYFCASSTGQGDRSPLHFGNGTRLTVT.

V usage is TRBV16 and J usage is TRBJ1-2; D unresolved. Germline lookup yields CDR1 KGHSY and CDR2 FQNENV. The CDR3 consists of 16 residues. Trimming removed 0 bases at V and 4 bases at J, with 15 bases between. The CDR3 coding sequence is TGTGCCAGCAGCCAATCGGACGGAGGAGCCTCCTATGGCTACACCTTC. Amino acid sequence: CASSQSDGGASYGYTF.

This clone was seen only once. The chain links TRBV18 to TRBJ2-3, with TRBD1 as a possible D gene (6 bases). The CDR3 is made up of 15 amino acids. Germline CDR1 reads KGHSH; CDR2 reads LQKENI. Trimming shortened V by 4 bases and J by 2 bases, and 13 bases separated the two germline ends. The CDR3 nucleotides are TGTGCCAGCTCACGACCAGGGGCTCCCACAGATACGCAGTATTTT. Its protein product is CASSRPGAPTDTQYF. The full variable domain, its missing parts supplied by reference TRBV18 and TRBJ2-3, is NAGVMQNPRHLVRRRGQEARLRCSPMKGHSHVYWYRQLPEEGLKFMVYLQKENIIDESGMPKERFSAEFPKEGPSILRIQQVVRGDSAAYFCASSRPGAPTDTQYFGPGTRLTVL.

This chain connects TRBV6-5 to TRBJ1-1; D is perhaps TRBD1 (6 bases). Trimming removed 6 bases from V and 5 bases from J, with 13 bases in between. Germline lookup yields CDR1 MNHEY and CDR2 SVGAGI. This CDR3 has 13 residues. The CDR3 loop reads CASSTDRRTEAFF. In DNA form, the CDR3 reads TGTGCCAGCAGCACCGACAGGAGAACTGAAGCTTTCTTT.

The chain links TRBV7-2 to TRBJ1-5; tentatively, D is TRBD1 (6 bases). Germline values: CDR1 SGHTA, CDR2 FQGNSA. V lost 8 bases and J lost 3, with 11 bases in between. The CDR3 is made up of 13 amino acids. CDR3 sequence (DNA): TGTGCCAGCGGGGGCCCGATCAATCAGCCCCAGCATTTT. Translated: CASGGPINQPQHF. Full variable domain (missing parts from reference TRBV7-2 and TRBJ1-5): GAGVSQSPSNKVTEKGKDVELRCDPISGHTALYWYRQSLGQGLEFLIYFQGNSAPDKSGLPSDRFSAERTGGSVSTLTIQRTQQEDSAVYLCASGGPINQPQHFGDGTRLSIL.

The V call is TRBV27, the J call TRBJ1-1; TRBD1 agrees at 9 bases. CDR1 and CDR2 from the germline V gene are MNHEY and SMNVEV (reference sequence). The CDR3 is 16 residues long. Unmatched junction bases numbered 3, after V lost 0 bases and J lost 1 base. The CDR3 sequence is CASSLSGQGPNTEAFF. CDR3 DNA sequence: TGTGCCAGCAGTTTATCGGGACAGGGACCGAACACTGAAGCTTTCTTT.